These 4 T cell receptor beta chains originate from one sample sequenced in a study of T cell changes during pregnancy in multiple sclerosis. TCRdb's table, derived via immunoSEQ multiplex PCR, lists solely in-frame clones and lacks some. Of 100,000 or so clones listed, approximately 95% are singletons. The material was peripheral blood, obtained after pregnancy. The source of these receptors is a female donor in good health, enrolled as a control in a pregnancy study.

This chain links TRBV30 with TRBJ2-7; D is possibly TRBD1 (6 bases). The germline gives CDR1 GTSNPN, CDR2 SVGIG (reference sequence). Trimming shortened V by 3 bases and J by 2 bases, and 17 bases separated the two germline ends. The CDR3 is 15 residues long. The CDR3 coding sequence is TGTGCCTGGAGGTTACAGGGATCCGGCACCTACGAGCAGTACTTC. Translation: CAWRLQGSGTYEQYF.

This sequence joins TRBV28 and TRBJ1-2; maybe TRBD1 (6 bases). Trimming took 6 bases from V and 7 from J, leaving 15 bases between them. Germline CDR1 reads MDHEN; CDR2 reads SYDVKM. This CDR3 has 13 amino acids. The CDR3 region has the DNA TGTGCCAGCAGCCCAACAGGGCTACTTGGCTACACCTTC. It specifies CASSPTGLLGYTF.

Here the CDR3 reads CASSSAIGTGSNEQFF. CDR3 nucleotides: TGTGCCAGCAGCTCAGCAATCGGGACAGGGTCCAATGAGCAGTTCTTC. The J gene is TRBJ2-1, the V gene TRBV5-4; 9 bases fit TRBD1. This CDR3 spans 16 amino acids. Germline CDR1 reads SGHNT; CDR2 reads YYREEE (reference sequence). V dropped 3 bases and J dropped 6; count of bases not matched to a gene: 10.

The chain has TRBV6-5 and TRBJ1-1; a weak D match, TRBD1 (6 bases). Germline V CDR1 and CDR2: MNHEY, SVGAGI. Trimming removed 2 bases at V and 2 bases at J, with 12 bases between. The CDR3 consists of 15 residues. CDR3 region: CASSYGGAANTEAFF. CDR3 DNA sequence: TGTGCCAGCAGTTACGGGGGGGCCGCAAACACTGAAGCTTTCTTT.